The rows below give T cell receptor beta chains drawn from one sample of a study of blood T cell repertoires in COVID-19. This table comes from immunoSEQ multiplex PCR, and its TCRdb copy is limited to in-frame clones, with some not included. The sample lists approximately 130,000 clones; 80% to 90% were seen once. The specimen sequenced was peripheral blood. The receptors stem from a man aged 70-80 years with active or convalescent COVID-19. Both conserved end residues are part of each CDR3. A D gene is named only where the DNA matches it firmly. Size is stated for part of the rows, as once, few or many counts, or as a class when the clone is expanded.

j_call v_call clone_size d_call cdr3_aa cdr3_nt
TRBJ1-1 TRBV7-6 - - CASSLGLYTEAFF TGTGCCAGCAGCTTAGGACTGTACACTGAAGCTTTCTTT
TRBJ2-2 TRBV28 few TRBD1 CASSYPPGQGITGELFF TGTGCCAGCAGTTATCCTCCGGGACAGGGGATAACCGGGGAGCTGTTTTTT
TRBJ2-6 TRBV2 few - CASTWAGRSGANVLTF TGTGCCAGCACGTGGGCAGGGAGGTCTGGGGCCAACGTCCTGACTTTC
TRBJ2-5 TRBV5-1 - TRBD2 CASSLAPLAGQETQYF TGCGCCAGCAGCTTGGCACCACTAGCGGGGCAAGAGACCCAGTACTTC
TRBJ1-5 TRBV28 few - CASTPGDRNQPQHF TGTGCCAGCACCCCCGGGGATCGGAATCAGCCCCAGCATTTT
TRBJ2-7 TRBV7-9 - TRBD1 CASSLDTGGVQYF TGTGCCAGCAGCTTAGATACAGGGGGCGTGCAGTACTTC
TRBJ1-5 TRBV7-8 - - CASSSRTEPNQPQHF TGTGCCAGCAGCTCCCGGACAGAGCCCAATCAGCCCCAGCATTTT
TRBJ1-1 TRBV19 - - CASSIDVGTEAFF TGTGCCAGTAGTATAGATGTCGGCACTGAAGCTTTCTTT
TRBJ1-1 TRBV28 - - CASSPLDRMNTEAFF TGTGCCAGCAGCCCTCTAGACAGGATGAACACTGAAGCTTTCTTT
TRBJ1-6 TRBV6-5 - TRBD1 CASSRLGQGNSPLHF TGTGCCAGCAGCCGGCTGGGACAGGGGAATTCACCCCTCCACTTT
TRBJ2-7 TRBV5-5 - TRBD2 CASSLYTSGSGDEQYF TGTGCCAGCAGCTTGTACACTAGCGGGAGTGGGGACGAGCAGTACTTC
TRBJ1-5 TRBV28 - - CASSRTGRAQPQHF TGTGCCAGCTCTCGAACAGGGAGAGCTCAGCCCCAGCATTTT
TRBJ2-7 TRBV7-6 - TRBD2 CASSLGAGGHEQYF TGTGCCAGCAGCTTAGGAGCGGGAGGGCACGAGCAGTACTTC
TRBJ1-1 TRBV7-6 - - CASSLVYGNTEAFF TGTGCCAGCAGCTTAGTCTACGGGAACACTGAAGCTTTCTTT